These 14 T cell receptor beta chains came from one sample sequenced in a study of identical twins. Using its own MiXCR run on the 5' RACE reads, TCRdb lists one record per CDR3 protein. The data contain some 320,000 distinct CDR3 sequences, about 12% of them singletons. These data were likewise used in another study, on yellow fever vaccine responses in identical twins.

The sequenced sample was CD8+ T cells sorted from blood. The receptors were sampled from a woman under 30 in good health.

CDR3 loop: CASSFRGGHQNIQYF. The CDR3 nucleotides are TGTGCCAGCAGTTTTAGGGGGGGACACCAAAACATTCAGTACTTC. The rearrangement joins TRBV12-3 or TRBV12-4 to TRBJ2-4; D is possibly TRBD2 (7 bases). The CDR3 spans 15 residues. Trimming left V 3 bases short and J 5 bases short, with 14 bases between.

This clonotype was counted a few times. V gene TRBV28 combines with J gene TRBJ2-7, with 8 bases aligning to TRBD2. Germline V gene data show CDR1 as MDHEN and CDR2 as SYDVKM. The CDR3 length is 14 residues. The CDR3 nucleotides are TGTGCTACCAGGCCGCTAGCGGGCTTCTACGAGCAGTACTTC. Its protein is CATRPLAGFYEQYF.

The chain has TRBV9 and TRBJ2-5, with D possibly being TRBD2 (6 bases). CDR1 is SGDLS, CDR2 YYNGEE, per germline. The germline V and J ends were trimmed by 3 bases and 6 bases, with 24 bases remaining between them. CDR3 size: 17 residues. CDR3 DNA sequence: TGTGCCAGCAGCGCTCGGGCCGGGACTCCGATCGCTCAGACCCAGTACTTC. Its protein is CASSARAGTPIAQTQYF.

This clonotype has at least ten counts. The chain links TRBV7-9 to TRBJ2-1, with 7 bases identical to TRBD2. Per germline, CDR1 SEHNR and CDR2 FQNEAQ (reference sequence). Trimming removed 0 bases from V and 4 bases from J; junction bases left unmatched: 6. The CDR3 runs to 16 residues. The CDR3 sequence is CASSLAASSGYNEQFF. Here the CDR3 DNA reads TGTGCCAGCAGCTTAGCGGCGTCTAGCGGATACAATGAGCAGTTCTTC. Looking up the rest from reference TRBV7-9 and TRBJ2-1 gives the full variable domain: DTGVSQNPRHKITKRGQNVTFRCDPISEHNRLYWYRQTLGQGPEFLTYFQNEAQLEKSRLLSDRFSAERPKGSFSTLEIQRTEQGDSAMYLCASSLAASSGYNEQFFGPGTRLTVL.

This clonotype was counted only a few times. The genes are TRBV21-1 and TRBJ1-6; no DNA check was done on the table's D call, TRBD1. TRBV21-1 is labeled a pseudogene. The CDR3 extends over 14 amino acids. This CDR3 reads CASSSSSKGRALHF. Here the CDR3 DNA reads TGTGCCAGCAGCTCAAGCTCGAAGGGGCGGGCCCTCCACTTT.

Many counts were recorded for this clonotype. The chain recombines TRBV7-9 with TRBJ1-2, with TRBD1 identical over 8 bases. CDR3 length: 16 residues. V trimming: 5 bases; J trimming: 6 bases; junction bases outside the gene matches: 14. Germline CDR1 SEHNR, CDR2 FQNEAQ (reference sequence). CDR3 loop: CASSIDRTGRADGYTF. CDR3 nucleotide sequence: TGTGCCAGCAGCATAGACAGGACAGGGCGTGCGGATGGCTACACCTTC. The whole variable domain, filled in from reference TRBV7-9 and TRBJ1-2, reads DTGVSQNPRHKITKRGQNVTFRCDPISEHNRLYWYRQTLGQGPEFLTYFQNEAQLEKSRLLSDRFSAERPKGSFSTLEIQRTEQGDSAMYLCASSIDRTGRADGYTFGSGTRLTVV.

Only a few counts were recorded for this clonotype. This sequence joins TRBV3-1 and TRBJ2-5; 12 nucleotides match TRBD2. The germline V gene encodes CDR1 LGHDT and CDR2 YNNKEL (reference sequence). The CDR3 contains 17 residues. Trimming cost V 1 base and J 5 bases; bases outside gene matches: 8. CDR3 DNA: TGTGCCAGCAGCCAAGGTTTAAGAACTAGCGGGAGGGAGACCCAGTACTTC. Its translation: CASSQGLRTSGRETQYF.

This clonotype was observed a few times. The chain is built from TRBV27 and TRBJ2-1; 15 bases fit TRBD2. The CDR3 has 18 residues. V lost 2 bases, J lost 12 bases, and 14 bases stayed unmatched. Germline lookup yields CDR1 MNHEY and CDR2 SMNVEV (reference sequence). CDR3 region: CASSLLGLAGGPLSAQFF. The CDR3 DNA reads TGTGCCAGCAGTTTACTCGGACTAGCGGGGGGGCCCTTATCTGCGCAGTTCTTC.

The chain employs TRBV12-3 or TRBV12-4 and TRBJ2-7, with D hard to call. Deletions cut 7 bases from V and 13 bases from J, with 8 bases between. The CDR3 is 8 residues long. CDR3 nucleotide sequence: TGTGCCAGCACCCCCGGATACTTC. This encodes CASTPGYF.

This clonotype was observed many times. V gene TRBV3-1 combines with J gene TRBJ1-1; 8 bases align to TRBD1. CDR3 length equals 15 residues. Losses at the gene ends were 4 bases for V and 7 bases for J; bases not matched to a gene: 11. The V gene's germline CDR1 is LGHDT and CDR2 YNNKEL (reference sequence). The CDR3 DNA reads as TGTGCCAGCAGCCCAGGACAGGGCCGATCGGGTGAAGCTTTCTTT. Residues: CASSPGQGRSGEAFF.

This clonotype was seen many times. CDR3 nucleotide sequence: TGTGCCAGCAGATCTATAACTAGCGGGACCAACAATGAGCAGTTCTTC. Amino acids: CASRSITSGTNNEQFF. The chain employs TRBV12-3 or TRBV12-4 and TRBJ2-1; 10 positions match TRBD2. The CDR3 covers 16 residues. The ends lost 6 bases at V and 5 bases at J; junction bases unmatched: 10.

This clonotype was observed a handful of times. The CDR3: CASSEWGTNTGELFF. CDR3 in DNA: TGTGCCAGCAGTGAATGGGGTACGAACACCGGGGAGCTGTTTTTT. The chain uses TRBV2 and TRBJ2-2; D gene ambiguous. The V gene's germline CDR1 is SNHLY and CDR2 FYNNEI. Between the trimmed V and J ends, which lost 2 bases and 0 bases, there was a span of 7 bases. This CDR3 spans 15 amino acids.

This clonotype has just a few counts. The gene calls are TRBV19 and TRBJ2-1, with TRBD1 matching over 9 bases. CDR1 and CDR2 (germline): LNHDA, SQIVND (reference sequence). The CDR3 has 15 amino acids. Trimming removed 5 bases from V and 6 bases from J; junction bases left unmatched: 8. The CDR3 region has the DNA TGTGCCAGTAGTCTCCGGACAGGGGCAGTCAATGAGCAGTTCTTC. This encodes CASSLRTGAVNEQFF.

The chain carries TRBV7-6 and TRBJ2-1; D is perhaps TRBD1 (6 bases). The CDR3 is 14 amino acids. CDR1 SGHVS and CDR2 FNYEAQ come from the germline V gene. V was clipped by 2 bases and J by 4 bases, with 9 bases between them. The CDR3 nucleotides are TGTGCCAGCAGCTTAACAGGGAAATACAATGAGCAGTTCTTC. It yields the protein CASSLTGKYNEQFF.